This entry describes one T cell receptor beta chain. The sample carries other DNA sequences with the same CDR3. The table came from immunoSEQ multiplex PCR; TCRdb's copy has only in-frame clones and leaves some out. The profile shows approximately 450,000 clones, 80% to 90% of them singletons. The sample belongs to a study of blood T cell repertoires in COVID-19. Study in general: Sources were T cells, B-cell-depleted T cells, or PBMCs; the material itself was cDNA or gDNA.

Enrolled through a virtual design, the participants were between roughly 18 and 100 years of age and came from under 30 US areas. Participants were placed into cohorts based on the clinical history they reported. Resolution of symptoms, clearance, or two negative PCRs was present in recovered Cohort 3 donors. Germline CDR1 and CDR2: KGHSH and LQKENI. Trimming took 3 bases from V and 8 from J, leaving 13 bases between them. The CDR3 has 14 residues. The receptor's source is a man aged 25 to 45 who had recovered from COVID-19. Sequencing was performed on PBMCs or T cells enriched from blood (not recorded which). The rearrangement uses TRBV18 and TRBJ1-4; D gene uncertain. CDR3 sequence: CASSPGQSGEKLFF. CDR3 sequence (DNA): TGTGCCAGCTCACCGGGTCAAAGCGGGGAAAAACTGTTTTTT.